The 22 T cell receptor beta chains given below trace back to one sample, sequenced in a study of T-cell reconstitution after alpha-beta-depleted transplantation in children. Unique molecular identifiers were used to barcode this TCRbeta library. TCRdb itself ran the PCR reads through MiXCR, one entry per CDR3 protein. The data show around 500,000 distinct CDR3 sequences, with 23% seen just once and roughly 14% held by the top ten. Sequencing used PBMCs, mostly from graft donor cells, obtained 360 days after TCRalphabeta/CD19-depleted stem cell transplant. The receptors derive from a boy in the first two years of life who had a stem cell transplant for acute myeloid leukemia, so the T cells may come from the graft donor.

This chain connects TRBV9 to TRBJ2-3; 9 bases agree with TRBD1. There are 15 residues in the CDR3. V trimming: 0 bases; J trimming: 6 bases; junction bases outside the gene matches: 5. In germline, CDR1 is SGDLS, CDR2 YYNGEE. CDR3 loop: CASSVEPDRGDTQYF. The CDR3, as DNA: TGTGCCAGCAGCGTAGAGCCAGACAGGGGGGATACGCAGTATTTT.

The chain combines TRBV28 with TRBJ2-3; TRBD2 matches at 12 bases. CDR1 is MDHEN, CDR2 SYDVKM, per germline. The CDR3 spans 17 residues. The V and J ends lost 6 bases and 0 bases, in that order; junction bases with no gene match: 7. The CDR3: CASSSGTSGFSTDTQYF. CDR3 bases: TGTGCCAGCAGCTCCGGGACTAGCGGGTTCAGCACAGATACGCAGTATTTT.

This clonotype was counted between two and nine times. The CDR3, as DNA: TGTGCCAGCACTTCAGGGGATGAAAAACTGTTTTTT. Translation gives CASTSGDEKLFF. The chain couples TRBV12-3 or TRBV12-4 to TRBJ1-4; tentative D call: TRBD1 (6 bases). This CDR3 contains 12 residues. Deletions cut 7 bases from V and 6 bases from J, with 9 bases between.

This chain joins TRBV6-5 and TRBJ2-1; no clear D. Trimming took 0 bases from V and 7 from J, leaving 13 bases between them. The length of the CDR3 is 15 residues. Germline CDR1 reads MNHEY; CDR2 reads SVGAGI. CDR3 DNA: TGTGCCAGCAGTTACTCGTCCAGGTGGGGAAATGAGCAGTTCTTC. It translates to CASSYSSRWGNEQFF.

The chain carries TRBV25-1 and TRBJ1-4; D remains unclear. CDR1 is MGHDK, CDR2 SYGVNS, per germline. The CDR3 has 13 amino acids. V shed 8 bases and J shed 8 bases, with 15 bases lying between them. CDR3: CASGREGREKLFF. The CDR3 DNA reads as TGTGCCAGCGGCCGCGAGGGCAGGGAAAAACTGTTTTTT.

The gene calls are TRBV24-1 and TRBJ2-3; maybe TRBD1 (6 bases). V lost 5 bases, J lost 2 bases, and 7 bases lay in between. The CDR3 totals 13 residues. CDR1 and CDR2 from the germline V gene are KGHDR and SFDVKD. CDR3: CATSGDTTDTQYF. CDR3 in DNA: TGTGCCACCAGTGGGGACACCACAGATACGCAGTATTTT.

This clonotype was picked up a small number of times. The chain uses TRBV12-3 or TRBV12-4 and TRBJ1-1, with D unclear. This CDR3 spans 13 amino acids. V was clipped by 2 bases and J by 1 base, with 5 bases between them. The CDR3 protein is CASSLFRNTEAFF. CDR3 DNA: TGTGCCAGCAGTTTATTCCGGAACACTGAAGCTTTCTTT.

Many counts were recorded for this clonotype. This chain connects TRBV29-1 to TRBJ1-1; D perhaps matches TRBD1 (5 bases). This CDR3 is built from 13 residues. V was shortened by 6 bases and J by 0 bases, with 11 bases between the two germline ends. Per germline, CDR1 SQVTM and CDR2 ANQGSEA. As DNA, the CDR3 is TGCAGCGTGCGGGGACGGATGAACACTGAAGCTTTCTTT. It translates to CSVRGRMNTEAFF.

The genes are TRBV11-2 and TRBJ2-3; D remains ambiguous. Trimming removed 5 bases from V and 4 bases from J, with 10 bases in between. Germline V gene data show CDR1 as SGHAT and CDR2 as FQNNGV. The CDR3 totals 13 residues. The CDR3 sequence is CASSTDRADTQYF. The CDR3 region has the DNA TGTGCCAGCAGCACCGATCGGGCAGATACGCAGTATTTT. The full variable domain, completed using reference TRBV11-2 and TRBJ2-3, is EAGVAQSPRYKIIEKRQSVAFWCNPISGHATLYWYQQILGQGPKLLIQFQNNGVVDDSQLPKDRFSAERLKGVDSTLKIQPAKLEDSAVYLCASSTDRADTQYFGPGTRLTVL.

This clonotype turned up a few times. V usage is TRBV20-1 and J usage is TRBJ2-3; D gene unclear. V lost 0 bases, J lost 0 bases, and 10 bases lay in between. CDR3 length equals 15 residues. Germline CDR1 is DFQATT and CDR2 is SNEGSKA (reference sequence). This CDR3 reads CSARDLETSTDTQYF. Written as DNA, the CDR3 is TGCAGTGCTAGAGATTTGGAGACCAGCACAGATACGCAGTATTTT.

The rearrangement links TRBV6-1 to TRBJ2-3; the match to TRBD1 covers 10 bases. V gave up 0 bases and J gave up 4 bases; unmatched junction bases: 4. Germline V gene lookup returns CDR1 MNHNS and CDR2 SASEGT. The CDR3 has 16 residues. CDR3 region: CASSEAPGQGADTQYF. CDR3 sequence (DNA): TGTGCCAGCAGTGAAGCCCCAGGACAGGGGGCAGATACGCAGTATTTT.

This clonotype was found a few times. V and J are TRBV7-2 and TRBJ1-3, with 10 bases matching TRBD1. Germline trimming cut 4 bases from V and 0 bases from J; bases unmatched to any gene: 0. This CDR3 region has 15 residues. Per germline, CDR1 SGHTA and CDR2 FQGNSA. CDR3 DNA sequence: TGTGCCAGCAGCTGGACAGGGGGCTCTGGAAACACCATATATTTT. It codes for CASSWTGGSGNTIYF.

The chain has TRBV12-3 or TRBV12-4 and TRBJ2-4; 8 bases match TRBD2. The CDR3 runs 17 residues. Trimming took 3 bases from V and 8 from J; bases not matched to a gene: 15. The CDR3 here is CASSFDGGAVGADIQYF. The DNA of the CDR3 is TGTGCCAGCAGTTTTGACGGGGGGGCAGTGGGGGCAGACATTCAGTACTTC.

This clonotype was recorded a few times. The V call is TRBV7-9, the J call TRBJ1-4; D uncertain. V lost 6 bases to trimming and J lost 3 bases, with 2 bases between them. The length of the CDR3 is 11 residues. Germline loops: CDR1 SEHNR, CDR2 FQNEAQ (reference sequence). In DNA, the CDR3 is TGTGCCAGCAGATCTAATGAAAAACTGTTTTTT. Its protein product is CASRSNEKLFF.

This clonotype was recorded many times. The J gene is TRBJ1-3, the V gene TRBV29-1; 8 bases map to TRBD1. J was trimmed by 3 bases and V by 4 bases; bases with no gene match: 5. The germline V gene has CDR1 SQVTM and CDR2 ANQGSEA. The CDR3 is 14 residues long. The CDR3 coding sequence is TGCAGCGTTGCCAAACAGGGGGTTGGAAACACCATATATTTT. As protein: CSVAKQGVGNTIYF.

This clonotype appeared a few times. This chain links TRBV24-1 with TRBJ2-3; 11 positions match TRBD1. The junction had 5 bases not matched to a gene; V was cut back by 3 bases and J by 4 bases. Germline V gene sequence: CDR1 KGHDR, CDR2 SFDVKD. This CDR3 has 16 residues. CDR3 nucleotide sequence: TGTGCCACCAGTGATCCTGGACAGGGGGCTTCAGATACGCAGTATTTT. This translates into CATSDPGQGASDTQYF.

This clonotype showed up many times. V is TRBV20-1 and J is TRBJ1-2; D unresolved. This CDR3 has 12 amino acids. Germline V CDR1 and CDR2: DFQATT, SNEGSKA (reference sequence). V lost 0 bases to trimming and J lost 8 bases, with 10 bases between them. CDR3 sequence reads: CSARDNSAGYTF. The DNA of the CDR3 is TGCAGTGCTAGAGATAACTCCGCCGGCTACACCTTC.

CDR3 protein: CASSYSYVRDNEKLFF. Here the CDR3 DNA reads TGTGCCAGCAGTTACTCGTATGTCAGAGATAATGAAAAACTGTTTTTT. The chain combines TRBV6-5 with TRBJ1-4; D unresolved. V lost 0 bases and J 4 bases, leaving 12 bases between the germline ends. The V gene's germline CDR1 is MNHEY and CDR2 SVGAGI. The CDR3 has 16 amino acids.

Ten or more counts support this clonotype. The genes are TRBV5-1 and TRBJ2-5; TRBD1 matches 8 bases. The length of the CDR3 is 14 residues. V shed 6 bases, J shed 0 bases, and the junction held 4 bases outside the gene matches. Germline V CDR1 and CDR2: SGHRS, YFSETQ. DNA of the CDR3: TGCGCCAGCAAGGACAGGGTGTACCAAGAGACCCAGTACTTC. It specifies CASKDRVYQETQYF.

This clonotype was found a few times. The CDR3: CSVEDYTEAFF. As DNA, the CDR3 is TGCAGTGTCGAGGATTACACTGAAGCTTTCTTT. The V call is TRBV20-1, the J call TRBJ1-1; D ambiguous. This CDR3 contains 11 residues. The V gene's germline CDR1 is DFQATT and CDR2 SNEGSKA (reference sequence). Trimming took off 7 bases at V and 3 bases at J, with 9 bases between the two ends.

This clonotype was detected ten times or more. The genes are TRBV29-1 and TRBJ2-5; no reliable D call. The CDR3 consists of 12 residues. V was cut by 0 bases and J by 5 bases, with 7 bases left in between. In germline, CDR1 is SQVTM, CDR2 ANQGSEA. This chain's CDR3 is CSVEEGGETQYF. The CDR3 coding sequence is TGCAGCGTTGAAGAGGGTGGGGAGACCCAGTACTTC.

There are many counts of this clonotype. The rearrangement joins TRBV20-1 to TRBJ1-5; 8 bases fit TRBD1. The V gene's germline CDR1 is DFQATT and CDR2 SNEGSKA (reference sequence). The ends lost 5 bases at V and 2 bases at J; junction bases unmatched: 11. The CDR3 length is 16 residues. The CDR3 DNA sequence: TGCAGTGCTGAGACAGGGGAAGGGAGACGCAATCAGCCCCAGCATTTT. This codes for CSAETGEGRRNQPQHF.